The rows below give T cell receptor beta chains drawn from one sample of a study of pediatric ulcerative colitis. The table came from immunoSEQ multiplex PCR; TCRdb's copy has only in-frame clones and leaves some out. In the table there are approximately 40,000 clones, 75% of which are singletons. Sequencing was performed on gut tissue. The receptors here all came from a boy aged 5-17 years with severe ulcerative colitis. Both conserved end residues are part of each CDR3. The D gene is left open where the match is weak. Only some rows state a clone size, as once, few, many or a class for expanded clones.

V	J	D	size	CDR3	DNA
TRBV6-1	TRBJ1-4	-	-	CASRRGPSNEKLFF	TGTGCCAGCAGGCGGGGGCCATCTAATGAAAAACTGTTTTTT
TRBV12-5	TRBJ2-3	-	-	CASGDLGGGSLTDTQYF	TGTGCTAGTGGTGACTTGGGTGGGGGGTCCCTCACAGATACGCAGTATTTT
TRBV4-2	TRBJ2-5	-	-	CASSQVGLYQETQYF	TGTGCCAGCAGCCAAGTAGGACTGTACCAAGAGACCCAGTACTTC
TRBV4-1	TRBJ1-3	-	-	CASSQEGSGRPNTIYF	TGCGCCAGCAGCCAAGAGGGGTCAGGGCGTCCAAACACCATATATTTT
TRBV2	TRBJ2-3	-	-	CASTISDTQYF	TGTGCCAGCACGATCTCGGATACGCAGTATTTT
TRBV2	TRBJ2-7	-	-	CASSVSYEQYF	TGTGCCAGCAGCGTCTCCTACGAGCAGTACTTC
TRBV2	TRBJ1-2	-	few	CASSPTDAGLGYTF	TGTGCCAGCAGCCCAACCGACGCAGGGTTGGGTTACACCTTC
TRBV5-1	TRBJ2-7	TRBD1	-	CASSQTGQGYEQYF	TGCGCCAGCAGCCAAACTGGACAGGGATACGAGCAGTACTTC
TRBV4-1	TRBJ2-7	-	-	CASSQVGSGFYEQYF	TGCGCCAGCAGCCAAGTTGGGTCAGGGTTCTACGAGCAGTACTTC
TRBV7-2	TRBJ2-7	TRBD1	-	CASSSGRGTGVYEQYF	TGTGCCAGCAGCTCAGGCCGCGGGACAGGGGTCTACGAGCAGTACTTC
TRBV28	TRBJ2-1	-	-	CASSLFSTGNNEQFF	TGTGCCAGCAGTTTATTCTCCACAGGGAACAATGAGCAGTTCTTC
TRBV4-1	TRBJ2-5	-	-	CASSQYTGQETQYF	TGCGCCAGCAGCCAATATACGGGACAAGAGACCCAGTACTTC
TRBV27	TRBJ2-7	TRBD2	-	CASRLAGGYEQYF	TGTGCCAGCAGACTAGCGGGGGGATACGAGCAGTACTTC
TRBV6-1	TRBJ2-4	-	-	CASSDSGEALAKNIQYF	TGTGCCAGCAGTGATTCCGGAGAAGCTCTAGCCAAAAACATTCAGTACTTC
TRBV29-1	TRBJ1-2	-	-	CSVDDQGPYTF	TGCAGCGTTGATGACCAGGGGCCCTACACCTTC
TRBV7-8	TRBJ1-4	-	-	CASSRRTAGEKLFF	TGTGCCAGCAGCAGAAGGACAGCGGGTGAAAAACTGTTTTTT
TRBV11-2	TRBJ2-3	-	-	CASSLDSGGDADTQYF	TGTGCCAGCAGCTTAGATTCCGGGGGTGACGCAGATACGCAGTATTTT
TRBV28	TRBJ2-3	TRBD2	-	CASSLAGGGTDTQYF	TGTGCCAGCAGTTTAGCCGGCGGGGGAACAGATACGCAGTATTTT
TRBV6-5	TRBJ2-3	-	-	CASGKFRPAQYF	TGTGCCAGCGGGAAGTTCAGGCCGGCGCAGTATTTT
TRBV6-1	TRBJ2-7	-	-	CASSDGSRQGKYEQYF	TGTGCCAGCAGTGATGGGTCTAGGCAGGGGAAGTACGAGCAGTACTTC
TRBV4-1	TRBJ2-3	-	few	CASSQLGYPTDTQYF	TGCGCCAGCAGCCAACTCGGCTATCCCACAGATACGCAGTATTTT
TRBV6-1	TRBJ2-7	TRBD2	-	CASSRWRGAQEQYF	TGTGCCAGCAGCCGCTGGCGGGGGGCGCAAGAGCAGTACTTC
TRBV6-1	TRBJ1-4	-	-	CASSDRLWEKLFF	TGTGCCAGCAGTGATAGGTTATGGGAAAAACTGTTTTTT
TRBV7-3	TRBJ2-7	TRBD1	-	CASSLGQGRYEQYF	TGTGCCAGCAGCTTGGGACAGGGGAGATACGAGCAGTACTTC
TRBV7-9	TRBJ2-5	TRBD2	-	CASSQAGVETQYF	TGTGCCAGCAGCCAGGCGGGGGTGGAGACCCAGTACTTC
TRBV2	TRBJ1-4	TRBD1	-	CASSGQGINEKLFF	TGTGCCAGCAGCGGACAGGGAATTAATGAAAAACTGTTTTTT
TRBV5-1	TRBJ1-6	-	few	CASSLGAGRNSPLHF	TGCGCCAGCAGCTTGGGGGCGGGCCGAAATTCACCCCTCCACTTT
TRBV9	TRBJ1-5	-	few	CASSVGPQQPQHF	TGTGCCAGCAGCGTAGGGCCGCAGCAGCCCCAGCATTTT
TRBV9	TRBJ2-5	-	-	CASSVQGGREETQYF	TGTGCCAGCAGCGTACAAGGGGGGAGGGAGGAGACCCAGTACTTC